Below, 17 T cell receptor beta chains from the same sample are listed, as sequenced in a study of blood T cell repertoires in COVID-19. TCRdb's table, derived via immunoSEQ multiplex PCR, lists solely in-frame clones and lacks some. This table has some 200,000 clones, 85% appearing once. The sequenced sample was peripheral blood. The receptors originated from a man in his sixties with COVID-19, enrolled during active disease.

This chain joins TRBV6-5 and TRBJ1-5, with TRBD1 as a possible D gene (5 bases). CDR3 length: 13 amino acids. CDR1 and CDR2 (germline): MNHEY, SVGAGI. Trimming pared 7 bases from V and 3 bases from J, leaving 10 bases between. CDR3 DNA sequence: TGTGCCAGCATCACAGGTTCCAATCAGCCCCAGCATTTT. Its translation is CASITGSNQPQHF.

This chain connects TRBV3-1 (or the pseudogene TRBV3-2) to TRBJ1-1; 9 nucleotides line up with TRBD1. The V segment lost 4 bases and the J segment 6 bases; nucleotides outside the gene matches: 6. Looked up from germline, CDR1 is LGHDT and CDR2 is YNNKEL (reference sequence). This CDR3 is built from 14 residues. The CDR3 DNA is TGTGCCAGCAGCCGTGGACAGGGGAGCTCTGAAGCTTTCTTT. This codes for CASSRGQGSSEAFF.

The chain recombines TRBV29-1 with TRBJ2-6; a possible D gene is TRBD1 (6 bases). V lost 4 bases, J lost 1 base, and 11 bases lay in between. CDR1 and CDR2 (germline): SQVTM, ANQGSEA. The CDR3 has 15 residues. CDR3 DNA: TGCAGCGTTGCCTCCCAGGGGTCTGGGGCCAACGTCCTGACTTTC. Translation gives CSVASQGSGANVLTF.

The rearrangement joins TRBV4-2 to TRBJ1-6; 9 bases agree with TRBD1. Germline V gene data show CDR1 as LGHNA and CDR2 as YNFKEQ. The CDR3 totals 14 residues. Losses at the gene ends were 3 bases for V and 9 bases for J; bases not matched to a gene: 3. CDR3 in DNA: TGTGCCAGCAGCCAGGGACAGGGAGGTTCACCCCTCCACTTT. Amino acid sequence: CASSQGQGGSPLHF.

The chain employs TRBV4-2 and TRBJ1-6; 11 bases fit TRBD1. The trim removed 3 bases at V and 4 bases at J, leaving 5 bases unmatched. This CDR3 region has 17 residues. CDR1 is LGHNA, CDR2 YNFKEQ, per germline. The CDR3 DNA reads TGTGCCAGCAGCCAGGGACAGGGGGAGGAATATAATTCACCCCTCCACTTT. This encodes CASSQGQGEEYNSPLHF.

This chain uses TRBV11-2 with TRBJ1-3; D call uncertain. From germline, CDR1 is SGHAT and CDR2 FQNNGV. The CDR3 is made up of 16 amino acids. V was shortened by 4 bases and J by 5 bases, with 18 bases between the two germline ends. The CDR3 protein is CASSSPQVPLRNTIYF. Written as DNA, the CDR3 is TGTGCCAGCAGCTCCCCTCAGGTGCCACTCAGAAACACCATATATTTT.

This clone was found once. The genes are TRBV3-1 (or the pseudogene TRBV3-2) and TRBJ1-5; D call uncertain. This CDR3 has 13 residues. Germline CDR1 LGHDT, CDR2 YNNKEL (reference sequence). V was trimmed by 0 bases and J by 5 bases, leaving 5 bases between them. CDR3 coding DNA: TGTGCCAGCAGCCAAGATCAGGATCAGCCCCAGCATTTT. It specifies CASSQDQDQPQHF.

The chain carries TRBV18 and TRBJ1-1, with D perhaps TRBD1 (6 bases). The CDR3 is 14 residues long. Germline CDR1 is KGHSH and CDR2 is LQKENI. V dropped 2 bases and J dropped 8 bases, with 15 bases sitting between them. The CDR3 region is CASSPSWGRGEAFF. The DNA for the CDR3 is TGTGCCAGCTCACCATCCTGGGGGCGAGGGGAAGCTTTCTTT.

The gene calls are TRBV4-2 and TRBJ1-1; D remains unclear. The germline V and J ends were trimmed by 0 bases and 7 bases, with 9 bases remaining between them. This CDR3 has 13 residues. In germline, CDR1 is LGHNA, CDR2 YNFKEQ. The CDR3 nucleotides are TGTGCCAGCAGCCAAGAAGCGGGGAGTGAAGCTTTCTTT. Its translation is CASSQEAGSEAFF.

The V gene is TRBV12-3 or TRBV12-4, the J gene TRBJ2-3; D is undetermined. Trimming removed 1 base from V and 3 bases from J, with 2 bases in between. CDR3 size: 12 residues. The DNA for the CDR3 is TGTGCCAGCAGTTTAGTAACAGATACGCAGTATTTT. Translation: CASSLVTDTQYF.

The V and J genes are TRBV4-1 and TRBJ1-2; possibly TRBD1 for D (5 bases). Looked up from germline, CDR1 is MGHRA and CDR2 is YSYEKL. The CDR3 covers 13 residues. The germline V and J ends were trimmed by 1 base and 4 bases, with 7 bases remaining between them. CDR3 nucleotide sequence: TGCGCCAGCAGCCAAGGGGGCGTCTATGGCTACACCTTC. Protein: CASSQGGVYGYTF.

This clone was counted a single time. This chain uses TRBV3-1 (or the pseudogene TRBV3-2) with TRBJ1-1, with D hard to call. This CDR3 is 11 amino acids long. The germline CDR1 and CDR2 sequences are LGHDT and YNNKEL (reference sequence). V was trimmed by 4 bases and J by 5 bases, leaving 5 bases between them. For the CDR3, the DNA is TGTGCCAGCAGCCCGGGGACTGAAGCTTTCTTT. Amino acid sequence: CASSPGTEAFF.

This chain connects TRBV7-2 to TRBJ2-7; 9 bases agree with TRBD2. V shed 2 bases and J 5 bases; nucleotides not matched to a gene: 4. The germline CDR1 and CDR2 sequences are SGHTA and FQGNSA. This CDR3 has 14 amino acids. The CDR3 DNA reads as TGTGCCAGCAGCTTAAGGCGGGAGGGCCACGAGCAGTACTTC. It translates to CASSLRREGHEQYF.

J is TRBJ1-1 and V is TRBV3-1 (or the pseudogene TRBV3-2); tentatively, D is TRBD1 (5 bases). V was clipped by 5 bases and J by 1 base, with 11 bases between them. CDR1 LGHDT and CDR2 YNNKEL come from the germline V gene (reference sequence). The CDR3 has 14 residues. The CDR3 protein is CASSSTDRNTEAFF. The CDR3 bases are TGTGCCAGCAGCTCTACTGACAGGAACACTGAAGCTTTCTTT.

V is TRBV6-6 and J is TRBJ1-4, with TRBD1 identical over 7 bases. V dropped 2 bases and J dropped 8; count of bases not matched to a gene: 8. There are 15 residues in the CDR3. The V gene's germline CDR1 is MNHNY and CDR2 SVGAGI (reference sequence). The DNA for the CDR3 is TGTGCCAGCAGTTACGCCGACAGGGCTAGCGAAAAACTGTTTTTT. Translating it yields CASSYADRASEKLFF.

This chain uses TRBV28 with TRBJ1-6; D gene ambiguous. CDR3 length equals 15 residues. Per the germline V gene, CDR1 is MDHEN and CDR2 is SYDVKM. V gave up 7 bases and J gave up 0 bases, with 10 bases separating them. The CDR3 sequence is CASIEGSSYNSPLHF. The CDR3 region has the DNA TGTGCCAGCATTGAGGGTAGCTCCTATAATTCACCCCTCCACTTT.

The chain couples TRBV5-1 to TRBJ1-1, with 11 nucleotides matching TRBD1. The CDR3 runs 13 residues. Trimming took 3 bases from V and 7 from J; bases not matched to a gene: 2. The germline CDR1 and CDR2 sequences are SGHRS and YFSETQ. The CDR3, as DNA: TGCGCCAGCAGCTGGACAGGGGGCAGTGAAGCTTTCTTT. Residues: CASSWTGGSEAFF.